The clone carrying this T cell receptor (beta chain) showed up just a few times. Its antigen remains unknown. These data are taken from a study of regulatory T cells in long-lasting Graves disease. The study's findings and limits: Relative to newly diagnosed Graves' patients, persistent ones had lower TCR diversity.

In germline, CDR1 is LNHDA, CDR2 SQIVND (reference sequence). V was trimmed by 7 bases and J by 1 base, leaving 10 bases between them. This CDR3 contains 13 residues. Through Arm-PCR of CDR3 regions and iRepertoire HTBI primers, TCR beta libraries were built. TCRdb independently ran MiXCR on the multiplex PCR reads; one entry per CDR3 protein. The table records about 450,000 distinct CDR3 sequences, about 25% of them present only once. Described time point: persistent/refractory GD, antithyroid drugs over 5 years with positive TRAb. The TCR library was prepared using RNA isolated from PBMCs. From an endocrinology department in Xi'an, China, came the patients.

The receptor was isolated from a female donor with Graves disease. This material consisted of peripheral blood mononuclear cells (PBMCs), taken when the disease was refractory, from a patient treated with antithyroid drugs. The rearrangement joins TRBV19 to TRBJ1-1, with D uncertain. CDR3 in amino acids: CASTSNWNTEAFF. In DNA, the CDR3 is TGTGCCAGTACCTCAAACTGGAACACTGAAGCTTTCTTT. Full variable domain (missing parts from reference TRBV19 and TRBJ1-1): DGGITQSPKYLFRKEGQNVTLSCEQNLNHDAMYWYRQDPGQGLRLIYYSQIVNDFQKGDIAEGYSVSREKKESFPLTVTSAQKNPTAFYLCASTSNWNTEAFFGQGTRLTVV.